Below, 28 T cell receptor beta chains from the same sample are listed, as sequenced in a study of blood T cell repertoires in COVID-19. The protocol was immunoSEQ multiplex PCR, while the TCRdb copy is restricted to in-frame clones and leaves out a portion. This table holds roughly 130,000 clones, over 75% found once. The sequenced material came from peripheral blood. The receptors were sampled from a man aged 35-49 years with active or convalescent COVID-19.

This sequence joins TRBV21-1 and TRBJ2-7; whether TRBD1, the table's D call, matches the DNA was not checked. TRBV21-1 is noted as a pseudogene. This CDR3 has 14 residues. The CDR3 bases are TGTGCCAGCAGCAAAGGGGGCAGGTCCTACGAGCAGTACTTC. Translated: CASSKGGRSYEQYF.

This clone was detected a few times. The CDR3: CASSYRSTEAFF. CDR3 nucleotides: TGTGCCAGCAGTTACAGGTCCACTGAAGCTTTCTTT. The V call is TRBV12-3 or TRBV12-4, the J call TRBJ1-1; the D gene is possibly TRBD1 (5 bases). The CDR3 totals 12 residues. Trimming took off 4 bases at V and 4 bases at J, with 7 bases between the two ends.

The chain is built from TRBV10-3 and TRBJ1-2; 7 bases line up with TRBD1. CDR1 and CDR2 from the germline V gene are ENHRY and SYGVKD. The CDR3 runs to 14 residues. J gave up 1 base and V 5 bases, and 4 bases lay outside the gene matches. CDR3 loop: CAISPDRDNYGYTF. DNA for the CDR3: TGTGCCATCAGTCCCGACAGGGATAACTATGGCTACACCTTC.

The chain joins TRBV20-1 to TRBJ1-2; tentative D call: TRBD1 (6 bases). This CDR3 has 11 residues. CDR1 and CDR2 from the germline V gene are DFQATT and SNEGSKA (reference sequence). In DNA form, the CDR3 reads TGCAGGGTAAACAGGGTATGTGGCTACACCTTC. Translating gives CRVNRVCGYTF.

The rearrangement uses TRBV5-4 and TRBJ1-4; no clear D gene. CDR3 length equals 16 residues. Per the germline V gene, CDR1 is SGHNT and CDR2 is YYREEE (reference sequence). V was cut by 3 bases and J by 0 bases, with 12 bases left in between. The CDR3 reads CASSSKTKSTNEKLFF. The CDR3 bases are TGTGCCAGCAGCTCCAAGACAAAATCAACTAATGAAAAACTGTTTTTT.

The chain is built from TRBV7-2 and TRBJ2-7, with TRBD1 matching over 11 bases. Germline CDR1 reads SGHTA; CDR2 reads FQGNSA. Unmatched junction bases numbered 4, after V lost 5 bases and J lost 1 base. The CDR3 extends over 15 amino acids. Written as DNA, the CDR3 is TGTGCCAGCAGCCTGGGACAGGGGGAGTCCTACGAGCAGTACTTC. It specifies CASSLGQGESYEQYF.

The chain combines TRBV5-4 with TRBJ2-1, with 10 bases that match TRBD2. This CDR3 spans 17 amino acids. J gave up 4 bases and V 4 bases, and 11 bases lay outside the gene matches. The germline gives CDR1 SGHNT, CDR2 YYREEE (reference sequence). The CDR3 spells CASSLAIAGGSYNEQFF. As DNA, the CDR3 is TGTGCCAGCAGCCTTGCCATAGCGGGGGGCAGTTACAATGAGCAGTTCTTC.

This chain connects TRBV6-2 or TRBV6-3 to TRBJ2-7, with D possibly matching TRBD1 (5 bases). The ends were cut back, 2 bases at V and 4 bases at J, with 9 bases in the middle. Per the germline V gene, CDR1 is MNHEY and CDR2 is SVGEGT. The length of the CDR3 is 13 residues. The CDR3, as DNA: TGTGCCAGCAGTTACCTCTCAGGGTACGAGCAGTACTTC. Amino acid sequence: CASSYLSGYEQYF.

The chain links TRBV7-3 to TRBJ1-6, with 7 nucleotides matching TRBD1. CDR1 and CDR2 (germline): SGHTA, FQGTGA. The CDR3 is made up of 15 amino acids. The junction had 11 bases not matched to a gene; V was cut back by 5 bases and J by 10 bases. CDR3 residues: CASSPTGDSGSPLHF. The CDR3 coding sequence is TGTGCCAGCAGCCCGACCGGGGACAGCGGGTCACCCCTCCACTTT.

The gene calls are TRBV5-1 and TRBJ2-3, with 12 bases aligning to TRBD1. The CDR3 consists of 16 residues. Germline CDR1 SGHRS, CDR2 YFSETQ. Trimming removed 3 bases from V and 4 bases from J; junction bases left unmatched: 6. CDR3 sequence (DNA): TGCGCCAGCAGCTCGGCCGGGACAGGGGGCGCAGATACGCAGTATTTT. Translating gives CASSSAGTGGADTQYF.

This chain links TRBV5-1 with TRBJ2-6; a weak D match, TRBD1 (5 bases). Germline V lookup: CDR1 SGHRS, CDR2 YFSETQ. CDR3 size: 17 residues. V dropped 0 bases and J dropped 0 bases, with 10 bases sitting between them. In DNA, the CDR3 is TGCGCCAGCAGCTTGGGGACACCGGACTCTGGGGCCAACGTCCTGACTTTC. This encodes CASSLGTPDSGANVLTF.

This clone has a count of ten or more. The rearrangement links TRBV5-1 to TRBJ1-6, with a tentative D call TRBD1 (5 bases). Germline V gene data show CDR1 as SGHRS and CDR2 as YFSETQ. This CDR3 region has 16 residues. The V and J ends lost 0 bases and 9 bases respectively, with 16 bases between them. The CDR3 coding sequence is TGCGCCAGCAGCTTGGATTCGGGCAGGGTTAGTTCACCCCTCCACTTT. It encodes CASSLDSGRVSSPLHF.

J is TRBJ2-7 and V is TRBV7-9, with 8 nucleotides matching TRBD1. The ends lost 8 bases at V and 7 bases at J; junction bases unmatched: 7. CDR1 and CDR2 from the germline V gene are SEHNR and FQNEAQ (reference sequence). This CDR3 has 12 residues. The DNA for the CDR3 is TGTGCCAGCGCGACAGGGGTGGGGGAGCAGTACTTC. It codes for CASATGVGEQYF.

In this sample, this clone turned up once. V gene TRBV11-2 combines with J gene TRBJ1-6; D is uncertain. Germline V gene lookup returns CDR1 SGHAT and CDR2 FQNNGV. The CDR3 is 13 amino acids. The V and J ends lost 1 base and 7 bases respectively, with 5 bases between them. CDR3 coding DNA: TGTGCCAGCAGCTTAGCCGGGAATTCACCCCTCCACTTT. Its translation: CASSLAGNSPLHF.

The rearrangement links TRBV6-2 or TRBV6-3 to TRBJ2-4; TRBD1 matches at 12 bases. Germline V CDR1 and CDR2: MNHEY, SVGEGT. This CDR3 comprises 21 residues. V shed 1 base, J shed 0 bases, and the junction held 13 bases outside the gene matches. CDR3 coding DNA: TGTGCCAGCAGTTACTTTATTGGAGGGGGACAGGGGGCCGTAGCCAAAAACATTCAGTACTTC. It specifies CASSYFIGGGQGAVAKNIQYF.

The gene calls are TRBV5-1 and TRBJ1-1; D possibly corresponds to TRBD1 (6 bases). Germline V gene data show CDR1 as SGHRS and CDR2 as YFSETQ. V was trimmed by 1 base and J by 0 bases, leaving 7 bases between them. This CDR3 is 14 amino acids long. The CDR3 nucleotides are TGCGCCAGCAGCTTGCGACAGGTGAACACTGAAGCTTTCTTT. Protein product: CASSLRQVNTEAFF.

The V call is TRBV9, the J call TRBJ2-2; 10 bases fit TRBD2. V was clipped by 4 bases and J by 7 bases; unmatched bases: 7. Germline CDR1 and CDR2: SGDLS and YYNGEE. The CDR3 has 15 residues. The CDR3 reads CASSPSGGLGGELFF. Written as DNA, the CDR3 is TGTGCCAGCAGCCCTAGCGGGGGTCTAGGCGGGGAGCTGTTTTTT. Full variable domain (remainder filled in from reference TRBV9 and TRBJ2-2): DSGVTQTPKHLITATGQRVTLRCSPRSGDLSVYWYQQSLDQGLQFLIQYYNGEERAKGNILERFSAQQFPDLHSELNLSSLELGDSALYFCASSPSGGLGGELFFGEGSRLTVL.

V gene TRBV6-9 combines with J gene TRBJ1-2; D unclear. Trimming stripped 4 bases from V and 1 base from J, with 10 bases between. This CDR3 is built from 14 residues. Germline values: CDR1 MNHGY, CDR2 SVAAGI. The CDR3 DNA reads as TGTGCCAGCAGTTCCCGGACTGATAACTATGGCTACACCTTC. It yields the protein CASSSRTDNYGYTF.

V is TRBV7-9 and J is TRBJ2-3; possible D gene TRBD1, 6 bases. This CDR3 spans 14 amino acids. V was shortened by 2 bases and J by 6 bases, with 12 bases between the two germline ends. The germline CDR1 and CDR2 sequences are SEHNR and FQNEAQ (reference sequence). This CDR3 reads CASSLSTQGDTQYF. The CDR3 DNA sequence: TGTGCCAGCAGCTTATCTACCCAGGGGGATACGCAGTATTTT.

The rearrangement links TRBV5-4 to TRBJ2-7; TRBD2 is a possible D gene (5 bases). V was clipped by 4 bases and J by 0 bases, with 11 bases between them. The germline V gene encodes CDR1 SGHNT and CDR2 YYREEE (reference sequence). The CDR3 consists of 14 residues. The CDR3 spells CASSGTGNSYEQYF. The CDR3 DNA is TGTGCCAGCAGCGGAACCGGGAACTCCTACGAGCAGTACTTC.

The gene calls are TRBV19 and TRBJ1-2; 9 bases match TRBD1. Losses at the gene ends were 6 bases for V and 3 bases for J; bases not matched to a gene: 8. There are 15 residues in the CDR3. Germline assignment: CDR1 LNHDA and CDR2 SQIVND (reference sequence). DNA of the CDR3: TGTGCCAGTAGATCGGGGGGACAGGGTGACTATGGCTACACCTTC. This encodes CASRSGGQGDYGYTF.

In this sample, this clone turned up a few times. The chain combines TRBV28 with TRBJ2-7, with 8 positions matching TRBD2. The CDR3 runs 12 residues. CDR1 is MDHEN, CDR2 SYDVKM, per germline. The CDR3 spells CVAGRGNNEQYF. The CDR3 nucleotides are TGTGTAGCGGGGAGGGGGAACAACGAGCAGTACTTC.

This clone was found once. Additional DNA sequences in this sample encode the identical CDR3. CDR3 amino acids: CASGPGQATDTQYF. In DNA, the CDR3 is TGTGCTAGTGGTCCGGGACAGGCCACAGATACGCAGTATTTT. V is TRBV12-5 and J is TRBJ2-3, with 8 positions matching TRBD1. The CDR3 extends over 14 amino acids. Germline V lookup: CDR1 LGHNT, CDR2 FRNRAP. Losses at the gene ends were 5 bases for V and 2 bases for J; bases not matched to a gene: 3.

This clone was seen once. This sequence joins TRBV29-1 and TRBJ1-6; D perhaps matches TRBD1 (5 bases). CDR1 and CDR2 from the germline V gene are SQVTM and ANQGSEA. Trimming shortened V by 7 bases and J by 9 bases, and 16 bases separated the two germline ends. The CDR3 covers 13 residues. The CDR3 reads CSAKRDLGSPLHF. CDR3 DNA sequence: TGCAGCGCTAAGCGGGACCTAGGTTCACCCCTCCACTTT.

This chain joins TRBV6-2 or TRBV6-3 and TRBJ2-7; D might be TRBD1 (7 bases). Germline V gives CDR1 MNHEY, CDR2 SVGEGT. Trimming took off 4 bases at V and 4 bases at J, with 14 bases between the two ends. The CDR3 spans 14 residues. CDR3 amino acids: CASSLEGAVYEQYF. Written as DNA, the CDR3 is TGTGCCAGCAGTTTGGAGGGGGCCGTTTACGAGCAGTACTTC.

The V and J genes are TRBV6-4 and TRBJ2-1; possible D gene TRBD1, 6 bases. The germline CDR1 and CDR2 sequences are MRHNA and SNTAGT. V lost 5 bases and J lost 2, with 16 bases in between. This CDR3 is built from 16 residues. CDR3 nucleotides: TGTGCCAGCAGTTTGGGGGCTACTCTCCCCTACAATGAGCAGTTCTTC. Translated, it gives CASSLGATLPYNEQFF.

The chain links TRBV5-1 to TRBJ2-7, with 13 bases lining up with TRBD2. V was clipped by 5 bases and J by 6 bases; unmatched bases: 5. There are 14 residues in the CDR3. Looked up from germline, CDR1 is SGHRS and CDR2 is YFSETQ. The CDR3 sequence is CASSPTSGGTEQYF. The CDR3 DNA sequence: TGCGCCAGCAGTCCGACTAGCGGGGGGACCGAGCAGTACTTC.

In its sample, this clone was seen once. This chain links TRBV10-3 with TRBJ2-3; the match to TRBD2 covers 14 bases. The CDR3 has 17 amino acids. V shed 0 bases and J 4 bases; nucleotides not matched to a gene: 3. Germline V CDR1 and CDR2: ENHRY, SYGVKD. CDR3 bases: TGTGCCATCAGTGAGTCGGGACTAGCGGGGGTCGCAGATACGCAGTATTTT. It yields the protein CAISESGLAGVADTQYF.